This is a list of T cell receptor beta chains from one sample in a study of shared clonotypes between healthy human individuals. Profiling relied on immunoSEQ multiplex PCR, and the TCRdb table lists in-frame clones only, not all of them. The top ten clones hold around 0.13% of a sample with millions of clones, around 95% of them seen once. What was sequenced was naive CD4+ T cells sorted from blood. The receptors shown here come from a man aged 18 to 29 in good health. CDR3s include the opening cysteine and the closing phenylalanine or tryptophan. D genes are given only for firm matches. Clone size is shown for a subset of rows, as once, few, many or a class of expanded clone.

v_call	d_call	clone_size	j_call	cdr3_aa	cdr3_nt
TRBV23-1	.	.	TRBJ2-7	CASSQSRSWDSYEQYF	TGCGCCAGCAGTCAATCGCGCAGCTGGGATTCCTACGAGCAGTACTTC
TRBV4-1	.	once	TRBJ2-7	CASSQALLVSEQYF	TGCGCCAGCAGCCAAGCTCTACTAGTTAGCGAGCAGTACTTC
TRBV6-1	.	.	TRBJ2-1	CASSERGQEQFF	TGTGCCAGCAGTGAACGGGGGCAAGAGCAGTTCTTC
TRBV5-1	.	.	TRBJ1-1	CASSLERQMNTEAFF	TGCGCCAGCAGCTTGGAAAGGCAGATGAACACTGAAGCTTTCTTT
TRBV28	.	.	TRBJ2-1	CASSPQDAVSLDEQFF	TGTGCCAGCAGTCCCCAGGACGCGGTGAGTTTGGATGAGCAGTTCTTC
TRBV30	.	.	TRBJ2-3	CAWSVKGTDTQYF	TGTGCCTGGAGTGTTAAGGGCACAGATACGCAGTATTTT
TRBV18	TRBD1	once	TRBJ1-1	CASSPESSGQRGTEAFF	TGTGCCAGCTCACCAGAGTCGTCGGGACAGCGAGGGACTGAAGCTTTCTTT
TRBV18	TRBD1	.	TRBJ1-4	CASSPGQVGEKLFF	TGTGCCAGCTCACCTGGACAGGTGGGTGAAAAACTGTTTTTT
TRBV2	.	.	TRBJ1-6	CASRGQAREEGPLHF	TGTGCCAGCAGGGGGCAGGCCAGGGAAGAGGGGCCCCTCCACTTT
TRBV2	.	.	TRBJ2-2	CASRSGSDTGELFF	TGTGCCAGCAGATCCGGGTCCGACACCGGGGAGCTGTTTTTT
TRBV6-1	.	.	TRBJ1-5	CASRVTESNQPQHF	TGTGCCAGCAGAGTGACAGAGAGCAATCAGCCCCAGCATTTT
TRBV7-9	.	.	TRBJ1-6	CASSRMVNSPLHF	TGTGCCAGCAGCCGTATGGTGAATTCACCCCTCCACTTT
TRBV6-5	.	.	TRBJ1-2	CASSQTGGYGYTF	TGTGCCAGCAGCCAGACAGGAGGCTATGGCTACACCTTC
TRBV27	TRBD1	.	TRBJ2-7	CASSFRVTGDRVNEQYF	TGTGCCAGCAGTTTCCGGGTAACCGGAGACAGGGTTAACGAGCAGTACTTC
TRBV10-3	TRBD1	.	TRBJ2-3	CAISGPGTGGESTDTQYF	TGTGCCATCAGTGGTCCCGGGACAGGGGGCGAGAGCACAGATACGCAGTATTTT
TRBV14	.	.	TRBJ1-3	CASSLQLSGNTIYF	TGTGCCAGCAGCCTACAGCTCTCTGGAAACACCATATATTTT
TRBV2	.	.	TRBJ2-7	CASSVAGSPYEQYF	TGTGCCAGCAGTGTAGCCGGATCACCCTACGAGCAGTACTTC
TRBV2	TRBD1	.	TRBJ2-7	CASSGGTGGIGYEQYF	TGTGCCAGCAGTGGGGGGACAGGGGGCATCGGATACGAGCAGTACTTC
TRBV27	TRBD1	.	TRBJ2-7	CASSLFRGNSYEQYF	TGTGCCAGCAGTTTATTCAGGGGGAACTCCTACGAGCAGTACTTC
TRBV19	.	once	TRBJ1-5	CASSRGNSNQPQHF	TGTGCCAGTAGTAGAGGGAATAGCAATCAGCCCCAGCATTTT